These 20 T cell receptor beta chains were sequenced from one sample in a study of blood T cell repertoires in COVID-19. Generated by immunoSEQ multiplex PCR, the TCRdb table keeps only in-frame clones and is missing some. The sample consists of about 280,000 clones, under 90% of them appearing once. Sequencing was performed on peripheral blood. These receptors came from a man between 45 and 60 years old with acute or convalescent COVID-19.

This chain links TRBV3-1 (or the pseudogene TRBV3-2) with TRBJ2-1; 7 bases are a match to TRBD1. This CDR3 comprises 16 residues. Germline V gives CDR1 LGHDT, CDR2 YNNKEL (reference sequence). V was clipped by 1 base and J by 8 bases; unmatched bases: 11. The CDR3 loop is CASSQGRDRWSHEQFF. Here the CDR3 DNA reads TGTGCCAGCAGCCAAGGTAGGGACAGATGGAGCCATGAGCAGTTCTTC.

The chain joins TRBV19 to TRBJ1-4; TRBD1 is a possible D gene (5 bases). The length of the CDR3 is 15 residues. Germline CDR1 is LNHDA and CDR2 is SQIVND (reference sequence). Trimming took 0 bases from V and 2 from J, leaving 7 bases between them. CDR3 in amino acids: CASSIEGRTNEKLFF. In DNA form, the CDR3 reads TGTGCCAGTAGTATAGAGGGGCGGACTAATGAAAAACTGTTTTTT.

This clone was picked up one time. V is TRBV6-5 and J is TRBJ2-1, with TRBD1 as a possible D gene (6 bases). Trimming left V 7 bases short and J 6 bases short, with 10 bases between. The CDR3 covers 12 residues. Germline V CDR1 and CDR2: MNHEY, SVGAGI. The CDR3: CASTLGGNEQFF. As DNA, the CDR3 is TGTGCCAGCACCTTAGGGGGCAATGAGCAGTTCTTC.

J is TRBJ1-2 and V is TRBV18, with unresolved D. Germline lookup yields CDR1 KGHSH and CDR2 LQKENI. This CDR3 spans 14 amino acids. The V gene lost 4 bases and the J gene lost 6 bases, with 15 bases spanning the gap. The CDR3 DNA reads TGTGCCAGCTCACGGGCCGAAAAGACCCATGGCTACACCTTC. Residues: CASSRAEKTHGYTF.

This clone is a singleton in its sample. The chain uses TRBV19 and TRBJ2-1; D may be TRBD2 (5 bases). The CDR3 covers 15 residues. The germline CDR1 and CDR2 sequences are LNHDA and SQIVND (reference sequence). Trimming removed 0 bases from V and 8 bases from J, with 14 bases in between. CDR3 DNA sequence: TGTGCCAGTAGTATAGAGAGGGTAGGGCTCGATGAGCAGTTCTTC. Translating gives CASSIERVGLDEQFF.

The chain carries TRBV5-8 and TRBJ1-1; unclear D gene. The CDR3 is made up of 16 amino acids. V lost 4 bases and J lost 10, with 26 bases in between. CDR1 SGHTS and CDR2 YDEGEE come from the germline V gene. The CDR3 protein is CASSPINRKVDLGAFF. The CDR3 region has the DNA TGTGCCAGCAGCCCGATAAACAGAAAGGTTGATCTTGGAGCTTTCTTT.

The table lists this clone with a few counts. V and J are TRBV11-3 and TRBJ1-1, with 7 positions matching TRBD1. The germline V gene has CDR1 SGHNT and CDR2 YENEEA. The ends lost 5 bases at V and 5 bases at J; junction bases unmatched: 8. The CDR3 consists of 14 residues. This CDR3 is CASSVGRGITEAFF. The CDR3 DNA is TGTGCCAGCAGCGTCGGCAGGGGGATAACTGAAGCTTTCTTT.

This rearrangement joins TRBV7-9 to TRBJ2-2; 8 bases fit TRBD2. V lost 6 bases to trimming and J lost 8 bases; unmatched junction nucleotides: 20. CDR1 and CDR2 from the germline V gene are SEHNR and FQNEAQ (reference sequence). The CDR3 is 18 residues long. CDR3 nucleotide sequence: TGTGCCAGCAGTCTCTACGGGGGGGGCGGACCCCGGAGAGGGGAGCTGTTTTTT. This sequence encodes CASSLYGGGGPRRGELFF.

The V call is TRBV3-1 (or the pseudogene TRBV3-2), the J call TRBJ1-2; D is ambiguous. There are 15 residues in the CDR3. The V gene's germline CDR1 is LGHDT and CDR2 YNNKEL (reference sequence). Trimming removed 1 base from V and 1 base from J, with 10 bases in between. Here the CDR3 reads CASSQGSDFNYGYTF. The CDR3 bases are TGTGCCAGCAGCCAAGGGTCAGATTTTAACTATGGCTACACCTTC.

The V gene is TRBV29-1, the J gene TRBJ1-4; no clear D gene. The CDR3 length is 11 residues. The ends were cut back, 7 bases at V and 7 bases at J, with 10 bases in the middle. CDR1 SQVTM and CDR2 ANQGSEA come from the germline V gene. The CDR3, as DNA: TGCAGCGGCCTATCGAGTGAAAAACTGTTTTTT. This encodes CSGLSSEKLFF.

The chain is built from TRBV3-1 (or the pseudogene TRBV3-2) and TRBJ1-4, with D possibly TRBD1 on 6 matching bases. The V gene lost 3 bases and the J gene lost 7 bases, with 15 bases spanning the gap. The CDR3 is 15 residues long. Germline CDR1 LGHDT, CDR2 YNNKEL (reference sequence). The CDR3 is CASSQNGGLGEKLFF. The CDR3 nucleotides read TGTGCCAGCAGCCAGAACGGGGGGCTGGGTGAAAAACTGTTTTTT.

This rearrangement joins TRBV7-9 to TRBJ2-1; 7 bases match TRBD1. Germline loops: CDR1 SEHNR, CDR2 FQNEAQ (reference sequence). The CDR3 has 17 residues. Unmatched junction bases numbered 11, after V lost 5 bases and J lost 1 base. The CDR3 DNA follows: TGTGCCAGCAGCAGCGCGACCTTACAGGGGTCCTACAATGAGCAGTTCTTC. Protein: CASSSATLQGSYNEQFF.

The V call is TRBV18, the J call TRBJ2-5; D call uncertain. Germline assignment: CDR1 KGHSH and CDR2 LQKENI. V was shortened by 8 bases and J by 4 bases, with 11 bases between the two germline ends. CDR3 length equals 12 residues. CDR3 nucleotide sequence: TGTGCCAGCACTTCAAGAGGAGAGACCCAGTACTTC. This encodes CASTSRGETQYF.

The J gene is TRBJ2-2, the V gene TRBV19; 9 bases align to TRBD2. This CDR3 is 16 amino acids long. The trim removed 7 bases at V and 7 bases at J, leaving 13 bases unmatched. Germline V gene sequence: CDR1 LNHDA, CDR2 SQIVND (reference sequence). The CDR3 nucleotides read TGTGCCAGTAAACAAACGGCTAGCGGGGTGAACGGGGAGCTGTTTTTT. The encoded protein is CASKQTASGVNGELFF.

The V call is TRBV3-1 (or the pseudogene TRBV3-2), the J call TRBJ2-4, with 8 bases identical to TRBD1. From germline, CDR1 is LGHDT and CDR2 YNNKEL (reference sequence). Germline trimming cut 1 base from V and 12 bases from J; bases unmatched to any gene: 5. This CDR3 contains 13 residues. In DNA, the CDR3 is TGTGCCAGCAGCCAAGCGAACAGGGGGGATCAGTACTTC. It encodes CASSQANRGDQYF.

The V call is TRBV15, the J call TRBJ2-1; TRBD2 might be the D (6 bases). V lost 1 base to trimming and J lost 12 bases, with 16 bases between them. Germline CDR1 and CDR2: LNHNV and YYDKDF (reference sequence). CDR3 length: 14 residues. The CDR3 DNA follows: TGTGCCACCAGCAGAGGGGGGGTACCGGAGATGCAGTTCTTC. This encodes CATSRGGVPEMQFF.

The chain is built from TRBV2 and TRBJ1-6, with D possibly matching TRBD1 (5 bases). In germline, CDR1 is SNHLY, CDR2 FYNNEI. The length of the CDR3 is 13 residues. Trimming removed 7 bases from V and 5 bases from J, with 9 bases in between. The CDR3 DNA reads TGTGCCAGCATAGACAGAAATAATTCACCCCTCCACTTT. It yields the protein CASIDRNNSPLHF.

This sequence joins TRBV5-1 and TRBJ2-3, with TRBD2 identical over 7 bases. CDR1 and CDR2 from the germline V gene are SGHRS and YFSETQ. Trimming took 4 bases from V and 7 from J; bases not matched to a gene: 6. The CDR3 totals 13 residues. The CDR3 nucleotides are TGCGCCAGCAGCCGGGGGGAGCCAAATACGCAGTATTTT. Amino acid sequence: CASSRGEPNTQYF. Using reference TRBV5-1 and TRBJ2-3 for the parts outside the CDR3, the full variable domain is KAGVTQTPRYLIKTRGQQVTLSCSPISGHRSVSWYQQTPGQGLQFLFEYFSETQRNKGNFPGRFSGRQFSNSRSEMNVSTLELGDSALYLCASSRGEPNTQYFGPGTRLTVL.

In this sample, this clone turned up once. The junction does not match germline at one end; this may be a read error. The rearrangement joins TRBV7-7 to TRBJ1-4; D gene ambiguous. The length of the CDR3 is 15 residues. The germline V gene encodes CDR1 SSHAT and CDR2 FNYEAQ (reference sequence). CDR3 in amino acids: CASSLGSATNEKLFF. The CDR3 DNA is TGTGCTAGCAGCTTAGGGTCGGCAACTAATGAAAAACTGTTTTTT.

The J gene is TRBJ2-1, the V gene TRBV3-1 (or the pseudogene TRBV3-2); no reliable D call. Germline lookup yields CDR1 LGHDT and CDR2 YNNKEL (reference sequence). The CDR3 spans 16 residues. V lost 2 bases to trimming and J lost 0 bases, with 11 bases between them. This CDR3 reads CASSQPLVSSYNEQFF. The CDR3 bases are TGTGCCAGCAGCCAACCCCTGGTGAGCTCCTACAATGAGCAGTTCTTC.